Sequencing of this T cell receptor (beta chain) was carried out in a study of control samples from healthy donors and cancer patients. Only in-frame clones appear in the TCRdb table, and some are missing; sequencing was by immunoSEQ multiplex PCR. This sample has fewer than 200,000 clones, with roughly 92% found just once. The trim removed 5 bases at V and 6 bases at J, leaving 15 bases unmatched. The length of the CDR3 is 18 residues. In germline, CDR1 is SGHAT, CDR2 FQNNGV. Sequencing input: blood. This receptor was identified in a man between 25 and 39 years old in good health. V usage is TRBV11-2 and J usage is TRBJ2-3; 12 nucleotides line up with TRBD2. CDR3: CASSPGLAGPYSGDTQYF. DNA for the CDR3: TGTGCCAGCAGCCCCGGACTAGCGGGGCCCTACAGTGGGGATACGCAGTATTTT.